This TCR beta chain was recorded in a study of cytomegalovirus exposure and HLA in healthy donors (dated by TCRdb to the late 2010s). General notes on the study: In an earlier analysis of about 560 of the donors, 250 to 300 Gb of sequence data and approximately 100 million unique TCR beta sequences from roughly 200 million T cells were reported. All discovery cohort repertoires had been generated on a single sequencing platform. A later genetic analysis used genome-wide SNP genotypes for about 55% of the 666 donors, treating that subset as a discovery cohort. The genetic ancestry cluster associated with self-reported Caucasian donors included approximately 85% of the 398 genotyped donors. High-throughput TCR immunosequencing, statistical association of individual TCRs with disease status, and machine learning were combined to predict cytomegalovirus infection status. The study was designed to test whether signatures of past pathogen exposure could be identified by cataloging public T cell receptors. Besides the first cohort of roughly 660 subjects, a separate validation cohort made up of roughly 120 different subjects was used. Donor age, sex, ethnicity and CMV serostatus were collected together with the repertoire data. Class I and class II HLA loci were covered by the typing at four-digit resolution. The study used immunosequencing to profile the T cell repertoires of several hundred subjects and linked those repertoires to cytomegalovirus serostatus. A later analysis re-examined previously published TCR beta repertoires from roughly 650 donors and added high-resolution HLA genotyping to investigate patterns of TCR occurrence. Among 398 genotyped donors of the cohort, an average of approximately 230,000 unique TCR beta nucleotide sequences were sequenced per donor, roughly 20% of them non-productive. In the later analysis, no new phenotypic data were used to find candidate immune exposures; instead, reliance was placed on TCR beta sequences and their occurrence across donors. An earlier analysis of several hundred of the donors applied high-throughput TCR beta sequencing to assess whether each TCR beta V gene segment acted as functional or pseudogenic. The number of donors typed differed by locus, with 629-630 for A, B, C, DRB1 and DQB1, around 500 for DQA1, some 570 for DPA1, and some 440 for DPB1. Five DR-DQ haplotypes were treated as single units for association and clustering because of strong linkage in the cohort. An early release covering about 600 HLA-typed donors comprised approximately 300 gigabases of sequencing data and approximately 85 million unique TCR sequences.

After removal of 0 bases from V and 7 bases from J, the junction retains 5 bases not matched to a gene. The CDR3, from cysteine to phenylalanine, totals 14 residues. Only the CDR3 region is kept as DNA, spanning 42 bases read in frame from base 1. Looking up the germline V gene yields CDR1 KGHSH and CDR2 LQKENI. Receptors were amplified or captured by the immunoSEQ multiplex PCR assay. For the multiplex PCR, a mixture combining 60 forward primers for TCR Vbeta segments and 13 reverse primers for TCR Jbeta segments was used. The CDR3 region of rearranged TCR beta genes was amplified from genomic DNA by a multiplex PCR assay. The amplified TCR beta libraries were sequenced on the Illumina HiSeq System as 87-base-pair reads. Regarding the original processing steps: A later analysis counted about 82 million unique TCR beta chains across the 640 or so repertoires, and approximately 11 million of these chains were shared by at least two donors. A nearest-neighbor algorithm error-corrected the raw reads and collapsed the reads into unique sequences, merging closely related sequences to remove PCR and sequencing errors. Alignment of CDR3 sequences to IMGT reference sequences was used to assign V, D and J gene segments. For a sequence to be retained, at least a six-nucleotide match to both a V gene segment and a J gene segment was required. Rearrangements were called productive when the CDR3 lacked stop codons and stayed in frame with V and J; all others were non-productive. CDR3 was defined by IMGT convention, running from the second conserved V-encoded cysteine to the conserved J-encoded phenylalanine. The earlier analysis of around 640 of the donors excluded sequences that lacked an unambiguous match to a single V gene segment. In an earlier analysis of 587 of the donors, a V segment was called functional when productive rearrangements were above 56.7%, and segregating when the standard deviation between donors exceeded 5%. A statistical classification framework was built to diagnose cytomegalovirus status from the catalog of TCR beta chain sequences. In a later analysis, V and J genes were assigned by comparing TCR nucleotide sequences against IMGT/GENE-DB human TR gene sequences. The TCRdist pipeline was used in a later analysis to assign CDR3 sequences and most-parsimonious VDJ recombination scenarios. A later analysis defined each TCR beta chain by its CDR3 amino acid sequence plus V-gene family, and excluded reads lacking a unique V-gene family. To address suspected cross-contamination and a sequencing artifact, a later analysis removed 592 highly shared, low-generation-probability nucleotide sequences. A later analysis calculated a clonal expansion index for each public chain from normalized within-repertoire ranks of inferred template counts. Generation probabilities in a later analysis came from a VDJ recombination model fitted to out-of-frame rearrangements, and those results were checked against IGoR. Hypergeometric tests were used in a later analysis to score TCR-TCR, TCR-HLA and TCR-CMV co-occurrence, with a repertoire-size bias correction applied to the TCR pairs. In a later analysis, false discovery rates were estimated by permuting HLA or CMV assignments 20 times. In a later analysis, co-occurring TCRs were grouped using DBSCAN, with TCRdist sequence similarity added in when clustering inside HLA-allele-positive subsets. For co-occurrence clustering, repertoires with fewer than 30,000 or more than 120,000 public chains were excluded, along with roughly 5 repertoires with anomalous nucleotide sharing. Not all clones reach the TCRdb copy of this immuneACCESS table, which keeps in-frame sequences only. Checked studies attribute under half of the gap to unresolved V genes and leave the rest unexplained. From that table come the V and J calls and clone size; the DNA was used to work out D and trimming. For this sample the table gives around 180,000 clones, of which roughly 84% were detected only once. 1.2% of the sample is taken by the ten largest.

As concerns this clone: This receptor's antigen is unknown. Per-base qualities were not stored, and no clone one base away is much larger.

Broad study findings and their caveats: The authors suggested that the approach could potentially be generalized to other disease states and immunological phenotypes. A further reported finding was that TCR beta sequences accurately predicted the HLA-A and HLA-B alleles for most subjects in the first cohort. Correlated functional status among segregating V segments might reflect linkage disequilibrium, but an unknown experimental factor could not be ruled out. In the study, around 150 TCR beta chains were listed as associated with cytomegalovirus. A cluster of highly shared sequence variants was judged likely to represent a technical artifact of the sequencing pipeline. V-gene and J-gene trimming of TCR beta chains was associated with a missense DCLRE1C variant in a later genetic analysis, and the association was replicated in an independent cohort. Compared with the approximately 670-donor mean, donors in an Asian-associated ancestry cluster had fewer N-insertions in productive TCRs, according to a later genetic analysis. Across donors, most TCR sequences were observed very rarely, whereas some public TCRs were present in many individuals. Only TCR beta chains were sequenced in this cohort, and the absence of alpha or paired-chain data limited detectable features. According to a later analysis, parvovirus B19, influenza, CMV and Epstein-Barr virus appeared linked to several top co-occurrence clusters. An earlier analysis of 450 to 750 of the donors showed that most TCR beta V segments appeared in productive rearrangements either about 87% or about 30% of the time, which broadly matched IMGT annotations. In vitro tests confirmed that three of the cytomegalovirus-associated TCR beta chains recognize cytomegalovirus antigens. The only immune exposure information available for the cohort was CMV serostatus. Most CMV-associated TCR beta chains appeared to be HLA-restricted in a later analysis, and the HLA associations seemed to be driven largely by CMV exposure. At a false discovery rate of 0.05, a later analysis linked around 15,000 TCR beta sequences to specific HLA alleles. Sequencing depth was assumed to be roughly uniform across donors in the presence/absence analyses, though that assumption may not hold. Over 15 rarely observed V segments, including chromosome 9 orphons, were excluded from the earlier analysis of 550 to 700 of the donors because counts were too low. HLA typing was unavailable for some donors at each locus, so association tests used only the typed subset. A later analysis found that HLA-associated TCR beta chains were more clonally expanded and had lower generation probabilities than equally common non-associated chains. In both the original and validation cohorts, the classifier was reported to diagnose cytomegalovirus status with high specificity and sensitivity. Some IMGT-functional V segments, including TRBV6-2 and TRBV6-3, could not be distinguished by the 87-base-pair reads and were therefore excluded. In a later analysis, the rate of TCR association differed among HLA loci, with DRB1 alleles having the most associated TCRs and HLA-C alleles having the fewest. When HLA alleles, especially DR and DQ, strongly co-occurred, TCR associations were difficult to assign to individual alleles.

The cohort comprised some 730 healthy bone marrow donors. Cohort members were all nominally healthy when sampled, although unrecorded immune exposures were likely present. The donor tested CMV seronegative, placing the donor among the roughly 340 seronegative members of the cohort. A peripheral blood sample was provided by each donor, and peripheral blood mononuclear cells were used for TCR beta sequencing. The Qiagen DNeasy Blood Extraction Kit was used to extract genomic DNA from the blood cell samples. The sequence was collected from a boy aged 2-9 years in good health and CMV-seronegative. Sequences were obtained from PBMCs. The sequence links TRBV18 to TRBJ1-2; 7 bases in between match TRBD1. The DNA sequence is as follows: TGTGCCAGCTCACCACCCCCAGGGGGAGGTGGCTACACCTTC. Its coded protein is CASSPPPGGGGYTF.